These 24 T cell receptor beta chains originate from one sample sequenced in a study of CD4+ T cells in melanoma. Assay: immunoSEQ multiplex PCR; the TCRdb copy retains only in-frame clones and omits some. Here the sample spans about 140,000 clones, around nine tenths being singletons. The receptors stem from a human donor with melanoma.

This clone occurred a few times. The chain couples TRBV6-5 to TRBJ2-7; possibly TRBD1 for D (6 bases). Trimming took off 6 bases at V and 0 bases at J, with 9 bases between the two ends. CDR1 MNHEY and CDR2 SVGAGI come from the germline V gene. The CDR3 has 13 amino acids. CDR3 protein: CASSRGVSYEQYF. DNA for the CDR3: TGTGCCAGCAGCAGGGGCGTCTCCTACGAGCAGTACTTC.

The chain couples TRBV7-3 to TRBJ2-7; 8 bases are a match to TRBD2. V was pared by 5 bases and J by 5 bases, with 5 bases of the junction left unmatched. Germline values: CDR1 SGHTA, CDR2 FQGTGA. CDR3 length: 13 residues. The CDR3 is CASSPGLADEQYF. Here the CDR3 DNA reads TGTGCCAGCAGCCCAGGACTAGCAGACGAGCAGTACTTC.

This clone was detected only once. The chain combines TRBV29-1 with TRBJ1-2, with a tentative D call TRBD1 (5 bases). CDR1 and CDR2 (germline): SQVTM, ANQGSEA. This CDR3 is 10 amino acids long. V was clipped by 6 bases and J by 4 bases, with 6 bases between them. CDR3 sequence reads: CSVDSYGYTF. DNA for the CDR3: TGCAGCGTCGACAGCTATGGCTACACCTTC.

The chain employs TRBV5-1 and TRBJ1-5; D perhaps matches TRBD1 (5 bases). Looked up from germline, CDR1 is SGHRS and CDR2 is YFSETQ. V was trimmed by 8 bases and J by 4 bases, leaving 28 bases between them. The CDR3 runs to 18 residues. This chain's CDR3 is CARGARGGGSLENQPQHF. The CDR3, as DNA: TGCGCCAGAGGGGCTCGGGGTGGGGGATCCCTCGAAAATCAGCCCCAGCATTTT.

The chain joins TRBV5-1 to TRBJ1-3; TRBD1 matches 8 bases. V lost 0 bases, J lost 3 bases, and 5 bases stayed unmatched. CDR1 and CDR2 (germline): SGHRS, YFSETQ. The CDR3 has 16 amino acids. The CDR3, as DNA: TGCGCCAGCAGCTTGGGGGACAGGACGGTTGGAAACACCATATATTTT. It encodes CASSLGDRTVGNTIYF.

Worth noting for this clone: Other DNA sequences in this sample translate to the same CDR3. The chain couples TRBV6-5 to TRBJ1-3; 7 positions match TRBD1. Germline V gene lookup returns CDR1 MNHEY and CDR2 SVGAGI. The CDR3 loop spans 15 amino acids. V was clipped by 0 bases and J by 7 bases; unmatched bases: 6. The CDR3 spells CASSYSDPGGNTIYF. The CDR3 DNA sequence: TGTGCCAGCAGTTACTCGGACCCAGGGGGGAACACCATATATTTT.

This rearrangement joins TRBV2 to TRBJ2-5; 9 bases line up with TRBD2. In germline, CDR1 is SNHLY, CDR2 FYNNEI. This CDR3 is built from 15 residues. Losses at the gene ends were 2 bases for V and 9 bases for J; bases not matched to a gene: 10. In DNA, the CDR3 is TGTGCCAGCAGTGAACATATTAGCGGGGGCTCGCCCCAGTACTTC. This sequence encodes CASSEHISGGSPQYF.

The gene calls are TRBV11-2 and TRBJ2-3; a possible D gene is TRBD2 (5 bases). CDR1 and CDR2 from the germline V gene are SGHAT and FQNNGV. V dropped 0 bases and J dropped 7 bases, with 11 bases sitting between them. The CDR3 spans 14 residues. CDR3 in amino acids: CASSLEPAGYTQYF. The CDR3 coding sequence is TGTGCCAGCAGCTTAGAGCCGGCGGGCTATACGCAGTATTTT.

The rearrangement joins TRBV9 to TRBJ2-1; 8 bases align to TRBD2. Germline loops: CDR1 SGDLS, CDR2 YYNGEE. This CDR3 has 15 residues. V was clipped by 4 bases and J by 6 bases; unmatched bases: 9. Here the CDR3 DNA reads TGTGCCAGCAGCCCCGGGGGGGGGCCTAGCAATGAGCAGTTCTTC. Its translation: CASSPGGGPSNEQFF.

This chain uses TRBV12-5 with TRBJ2-5; 11 positions agree with TRBD1. This CDR3 is built from 14 residues. After removal of 5 bases from V and 3 bases from J, the junction contained 2 bases not matched to a gene. The germline V gene has CDR1 LGHNT and CDR2 FRNRAP. CDR3 nucleotide sequence: TGTGCTAGTGGTATGGGACAGGGGGAAGAGACCCAGTACTTC. Translation gives CASGMGQGEETQYF.

This chain links TRBV6-5 with TRBJ1-5, with D hard to call. CDR1 MNHEY and CDR2 SVGAGI come from the germline V gene. V was cut by 7 bases and J by 3 bases, with 10 bases left in between. The CDR3 totals 13 residues. DNA for the CDR3: TGTGCCAGCAAGCGAGGAAACAATCAGCCCCAGCATTTT. Translating it yields CASKRGNNQPQHF.

The chain links TRBV5-4 to TRBJ2-1; D is ambiguous. This CDR3 has 15 amino acids. Trimming removed 3 bases from V and 0 bases from J, with 10 bases in between. Germline lookup yields CDR1 SGHNT and CDR2 YYREEE (reference sequence). Written as DNA, the CDR3 is TGTGCCAGCAGCTCTGCGGAGAGCTCCTACAATGAGCAGTTCTTC. The encoded protein is CASSSAESSYNEQFF. The variable domain in full, with the rest retrieved from reference TRBV5-4 and TRBJ2-1, is ETGVTQSPTHLIKTRGQQVTLRCSSQSGHNTVSWYQQALGQGPQFIFQYYREEENGRGNFPPRFSGLQFPNYSSELNVNALELDDSALYLCASSSAESSYNEQFFGPGTRLTVL.

The chain recombines TRBV2 with TRBJ2-3; 10 bases line up with TRBD2. Per the germline V gene, CDR1 is SNHLY and CDR2 is FYNNEI. This CDR3 has 18 amino acids. The junction had 16 bases not matched to a gene; V was cut back by 7 bases and J by 3 bases. CDR3 nucleotide sequence: TGTGCCAGCAAGCAACGGGCTAGCGGGGGCCTCGGGACAGATACGCAGTATTTT. It is translated as CASKQRASGGLGTDTQYF.

The rearrangement uses TRBV18 and TRBJ1-1; unclear D gene. CDR1 and CDR2 (germline): KGHSH, LQKENI. The CDR3 has 14 amino acids. The V and J ends lost 4 bases and 3 bases respectively, with 12 bases between them. This chain's CDR3 is CASSQNPQDTEAFF. The CDR3 DNA sequence: TGTGCCAGCTCACAAAACCCCCAGGACACTGAAGCTTTCTTT.

This chain joins TRBV5-1 and TRBJ1-2; D unresolved. CDR1 is SGHRS and CDR2 is YFSETQ in the germline V gene. The CDR3 loop spans 14 amino acids. V lost 0 bases and J 5 bases, leaving 11 bases between the germline ends. CDR3 sequence (DNA): TGCGCCAGCAGCTTGGCCAACGACGGGTATGGCTACACCTTC. This codes for CASSLANDGYGYTF.

The chain joins TRBV19 to TRBJ1-4, with 7 nucleotides matching TRBD1. The CDR3 covers 15 residues. The V gene's germline CDR1 is LNHDA and CDR2 SQIVND (reference sequence). With V trimmed by 7 bases and J by 2 bases, 7 bases remained unmatched. CDR3 sequence: CASTSDRSTNEKLFF. DNA of the CDR3: TGTGCCAGTACCTCGGACAGGTCGACTAATGAAAAACTGTTTTTT. The whole variable domain, filled in from reference TRBV19 and TRBJ1-4, reads DGGITQSPKYLFRKEGQNVTLSCEQNLNHDAMYWYRQDPGQGLRLIYYSQIVNDFQKGDIAEGYSVSREKKESFPLTVTSAQKNPTAFYLCASTSDRSTNEKLFFGSGTQLSVL.

This chain connects TRBV5-1 to TRBJ1-4; D is ambiguous. The CDR3 has 16 residues. Germline V gene data show CDR1 as SGHRS and CDR2 as YFSETQ. V was clipped by 0 bases and J by 0 bases, with 9 bases between them. CDR3 sequence (DNA): TGCGCCAGCAGCTTGGATCGCCTCGCAACTAATGAAAAACTGTTTTTT. Protein sequence: CASSLDRLATNEKLFF.

CDR3 loop: CASSPSRKSGLAGTDTQYF. As DNA, the CDR3 is TGTGCCAGCAGCCCGTCACGCAAATCGGGACTAGCGGGGACAGATACGCAGTATTTT. This rearrangement joins TRBV7-9 to TRBJ2-3; 13 nucleotides agree with TRBD2. The V gene's germline CDR1 is SEHNR and CDR2 FQNEAQ (reference sequence). V lost 5 bases and J lost 3; bases outside the gene matches: 14. The CDR3 sequence is 19 residues long.

Notes on this clone: Other DNA sequences in this sample translate to the same CDR3. The chain uses TRBV7-9 and TRBJ2-1; tentatively, D is TRBD2 (6 bases). Germline CDR1 SEHNR, CDR2 FQNEAQ (reference sequence). The CDR3 spans 11 residues. Deletions cut 3 bases from V and 9 bases from J, with 6 bases between. DNA of the CDR3: TGTGCCAGCAGCTTGGGGGGTGAGCAGTTCTTC. Amino acids: CASSLGGEQFF.

CDR3 amino acids: CASSESASNEKLFF. CDR3 DNA: TGCGCCAGCAGTGAATCTGCCAGTAATGAAAAACTGTTTTTT. The V and J genes are TRBV10-1 and TRBJ1-4, with D unclear. The CDR3 is 14 amino acids. V lost 3 bases and J lost 4, with 9 bases in between. Per the germline V gene, CDR1 is WNHNN and CDR2 is SYGVQD (reference sequence).

The chain combines TRBV7-6 with TRBJ1-2; perhaps TRBD1 as D (5 bases). Germline values: CDR1 SGHVS, CDR2 FNYEAQ. Trimming left V 1 base short and J 0 bases short, with 12 bases between. The CDR3 has 16 residues. The CDR3 DNA reads TGTGCCAGCAGCTTAGATGGGGCAGGGACTAACTATGGCTACACCTTC. As protein: CASSLDGAGTNYGYTF.

About this clone: Additional DNA sequences in this sample encode the identical CDR3. The chain joins TRBV11-2 to TRBJ2-7; D is perhaps TRBD1 (6 bases). CDR1 is SGHAT and CDR2 is FQNNGV in the germline V gene. The CDR3 has 12 residues. Between the trimmed V and J ends, which lost 6 bases and 4 bases, there was a span of 10 bases. The CDR3 sequence is CASSRQGYEQYF. Written as DNA, the CDR3 is TGTGCCAGCAGTCGGCAGGGGTACGAGCAGTACTTC. The full variable domain, completed using reference TRBV11-2 and TRBJ2-7, is EAGVAQSPRYKIIEKRQSVAFWCNPISGHATLYWYQQILGQGPKLLIQFQNNGVVDDSQLPKDRFSAERLKGVDSTLKIQPAKLEDSAVYLCASSRQGYEQYFGPGTRLTVT.

CDR3: CASSEGGDVSEAFF. As DNA, the CDR3 is TGTGCCAGCAGTGAAGGGGGCGACGTCTCAGAAGCTTTCTTT. The chain has TRBV2 and TRBJ1-1, with a weak D call TRBD1 (5 bases). Trimming took off 1 base at V and 8 bases at J, with 14 bases between the two ends. The CDR3 runs to 14 residues. Germline V gives CDR1 SNHLY, CDR2 FYNNEI.

This chain connects TRBV10-2 to TRBJ1-1; no reliable D call. CDR3 length: 14 residues. The germline gives CDR1 WSHSY, CDR2 SAAADI. With 6 bases removed from V and 1 base from J, the gap between germline ends came to 12 bases. CDR3 sequence: CASRSRTGNTEAFF. As DNA, the CDR3 is TGCGCCAGCAGATCCCGTACGGGGAACACTGAAGCTTTCTTT.